The source of this TCR beta chain is a study of CD8 T cells in Susac syndrome (dated by TCRdb to about 2019). Study-level background: Repertoire sequencing was used to test whether CD8+ T cell activation and differentiation in Susac syndrome was antigen driven. The clonality of the CD8+ T cell repertoire was compared across 12 healthy donors, 14 Susac syndrome patients and about 15 multiple sclerosis patients. General conclusions and limits of the study: The TCR sequencing and HLA analysis was acknowledged to have included a relatively small number of individuals.

A distance of 12 bases separates the germline ends of V and J, which lose 2 bases and 13 bases respectively. From the germline V gene, CDR1 is SGHTA and CDR2 is FQGNSA. The CDR3 numbers 12 residues from cysteine through phenylalanine. Solely the CDR3 DNA is kept, with 36 bases framed from the first base. Comment on this clonotype: Its cognate antigen has yet to be identified. No base quality information exists; no much larger clone differs at one position.

Peripheral blood CD8+ and CD4+ T cells from healthy donors, Susac syndrome patients and multiple sclerosis patients were profiled using high-throughput TCR beta sequencing. Healthy donors were included as age- and sex-matched controls. Bulk CD8+ and CD4+ T cells were purified by magnetic negative isolation, whereas CD8+ TEMRA cells were enriched by FACS. Blood was drawn into EDTA tubes, processed within 24 hours, and PBMCs were isolated by density gradient centrifugation. PBMCs destined for TCR sequencing were cryopreserved in liquid nitrogen and later thawed in a 37 °C water bath. The sorted or isolated CD4+, CD8+ and CD8+ TEMRA cells reached a purity of at least 90%. RNA was extracted using the RNeasy kit, and about 0.5 to 1 ug of the RNA was reverse transcribed with random hexamers. TCR beta CDR3 regions were amplified with the immunoSEQ multiplex PCR assay covering 54 Vbeta and 13 Jbeta segments. PCR amplification bias was corrected by using a synthetic template baseline for primer optimization and computational correction. Per the source publication's procedure: Reads were annotated to V, D and J genes according to IMGT and were analyzed with immunoSEQ Analyzer, with only productive sequences retained. Clonality was computed as one minus Shannon entropy normalized by log2 of the number of productive unique sequences. For each patient and control, public and private clones were evaluated within the 100 most prevalent clones. Clones were defined as Susac-specific if absent from the healthy and MS cohorts, from some 1,000 published viral clones and from other ImmuneACCESS disease sequences. TCRdb cleaned the public reads at Q25 with fastp, built clones with MiXCR and kept in-frame beta chains. Here each entry gathers all rows of one CDR3 protein and keeps the most common genes and DNA. Clone size and V and J calls follow TCRdb, not the original study. This sample holds about 120,000 distinct CDR3 sequences; around 93% were observed only once. Approximately 0.12% of the sample lies in the top ten.

The chain is assembled from TRBV7-2 and TRBJ2-1, with no confident D gene call. Sequencing used CD8+ T cells from PBMCs. The clonotype originates from a human donor in good health. CDR3 loop: CASSLTWNVQFF. The nucleotide sequence reads TGTGCCAGCAGCTTAACGTGGAATGTCCAGTTCTTC.